This note documents a single T cell receptor beta chain sequence. Produced via immunoSEQ multiplex PCR; TCRdb's table is partial and in-frame only. The repertoire holds about 610,000 clones, approximately 88% seen once, with 0.01% in the top ten. This entry belongs to a study of shared T cell receptors in the human thymus. V was pared by 5 bases and J by 0 bases, with 11 bases between. The germline gives CDR1 LNHDA, CDR2 SQIVND (reference sequence). The CDR3 totals 15 residues. The data were also submitted as part of a second study, on human thymus T cells. That study adds: The authors found apparently biased V and J gene usage in thymic and blood repertoires.

Material: thymocytes. The chain joins TRBV19 to TRBJ1-5; tentatively, D is TRBD1 (6 bases). This clonotype was obtained from a boy younger than two with a congenital heart defect. The CDR3 DNA reads TGTGCCAGTAGTTCGGACAGAAATAGCAATCAGCCCCAGCATTTT. Its protein product is CASSSDRNSNQPQHF.